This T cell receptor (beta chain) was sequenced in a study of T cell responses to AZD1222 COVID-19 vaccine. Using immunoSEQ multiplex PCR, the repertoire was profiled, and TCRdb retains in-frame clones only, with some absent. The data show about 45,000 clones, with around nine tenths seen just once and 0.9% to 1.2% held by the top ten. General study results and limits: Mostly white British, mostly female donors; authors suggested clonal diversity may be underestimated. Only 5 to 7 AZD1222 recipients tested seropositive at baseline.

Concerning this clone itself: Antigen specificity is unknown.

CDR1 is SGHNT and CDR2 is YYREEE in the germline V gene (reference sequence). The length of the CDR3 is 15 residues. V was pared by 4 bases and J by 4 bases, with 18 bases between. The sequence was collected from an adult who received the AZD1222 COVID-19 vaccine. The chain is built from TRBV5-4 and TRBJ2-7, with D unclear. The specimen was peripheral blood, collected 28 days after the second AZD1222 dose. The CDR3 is CASSTGAAALYEQYF. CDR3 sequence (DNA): TGTGCCAGCAGCACCGGCGCAGCCGCTCTTTACGAGCAGTACTTC.